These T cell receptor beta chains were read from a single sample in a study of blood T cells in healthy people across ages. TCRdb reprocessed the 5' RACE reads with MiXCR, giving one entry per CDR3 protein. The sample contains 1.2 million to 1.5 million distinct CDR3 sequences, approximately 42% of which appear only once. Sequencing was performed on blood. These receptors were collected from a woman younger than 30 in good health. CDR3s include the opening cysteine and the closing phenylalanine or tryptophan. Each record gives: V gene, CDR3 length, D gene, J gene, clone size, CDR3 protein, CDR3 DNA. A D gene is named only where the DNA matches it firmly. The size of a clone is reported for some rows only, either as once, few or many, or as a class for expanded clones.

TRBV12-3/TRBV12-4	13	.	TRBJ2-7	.	CASSLAQGREQYF	TGTGCCAGCAGTTTAGCACAGGGTCGCGAGCAGTACTTC
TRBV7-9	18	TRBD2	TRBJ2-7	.	CASSSPDLTSGKYNEQYF	TGTGCCAGCAGCTCCCCGGACCTCACTAGCGGGAAATACAATGAGCAGTACTTC
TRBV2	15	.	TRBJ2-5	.	CASSKMGLRQETQYF	TGTGCCAGCAGTAAAATGGGACTCAGGCAAGAGACCCAGTACTTC
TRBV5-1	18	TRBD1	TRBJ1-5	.	CASSHRDRGNRGNQPQHF	TGCGCCAGCAGTCACCGGGACAGGGGGAATAGGGGCAATCAGCCCCAGCATTTT
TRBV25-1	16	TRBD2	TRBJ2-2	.	CASSDSSGRDTGELFF	TGTGCCAGCAGTGACTCTAGCGGGAGGGACACCGGGGAGCTGTTTTTT
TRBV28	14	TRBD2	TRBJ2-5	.	CASSLAGGHNEQYF	TGTGCCAGCAGTTTAGCGGGAGGCCACAATGAGCAGTACTTC
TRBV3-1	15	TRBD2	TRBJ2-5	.	CASSHPLSGGETQYF	TGTGCCAGCAGCCATCCCCTTAGCGGGGGGGAGACCCAGTACTTC
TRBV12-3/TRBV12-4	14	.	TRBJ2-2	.	CASSTSWGTGELFF	TGTGCCAGCAGTACTAGTTGGGGCACCGGGGAGCTGTTTTTT
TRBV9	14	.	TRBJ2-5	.	CASTRGDSQETQYF	TGTGCCAGCACCAGGGGGGACTCACAAGAGACCCAGTACTTC
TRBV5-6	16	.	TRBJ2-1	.	CASSPDRIIFNNEQFF	TGTGCCAGCAGCCCCGATCGAATAATTTTTAACAATGAGCAGTTCTTC
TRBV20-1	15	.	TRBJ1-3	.	CSARDGHSPGLGIYF	TGCAGTGCTAGAGATGGACATAGCCCTGGATTGGGCATATATTTT
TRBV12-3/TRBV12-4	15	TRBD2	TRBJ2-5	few	CASRLSPTSATEQYF	TGTGCCAGCAGACTTTCCCCGACTAGCGCCACGGAGCAGTACTTC
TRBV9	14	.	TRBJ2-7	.	CASSSGESYNEQYF	TGTGCCAGCAGCTCGGGGGAGAGCTACAATGAGCAGTACTTC
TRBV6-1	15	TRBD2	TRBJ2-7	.	CASSGLAGSAYEQYF	TGTGCCAGCAGTGGTTTAGCGGGGTCTGCCTACGAGCAGTACTTC
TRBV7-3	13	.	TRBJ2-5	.	CASSVTRVETQYF	TGTGCCAGCAGCGTAACTAGGGTGGAGACCCAGTACTTC
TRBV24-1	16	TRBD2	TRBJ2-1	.	CATGGSGGERNNEQFF	TGTGCCACAGGGGGTAGCGGGGGAGAGCGCAACAATGAGCAGTTCTTC
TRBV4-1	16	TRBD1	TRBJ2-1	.	CASSQDRVLAYSEQFF	TGCGCCAGCAGCCAGGACAGGGTTTTGGCTTACAGTGAGCAGTTCTTC
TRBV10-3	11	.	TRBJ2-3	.	CVSGWWDTQYF	TGTGTCAGCGGATGGTGGGATACGCAGTATTTT
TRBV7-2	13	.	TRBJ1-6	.	CASSLTVNSPLHF	TGTGCCAGCAGCTTAACAGTTAATTCACCCCTCCACTTT
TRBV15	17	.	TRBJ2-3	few	CATSTTARARKTDTQYF	TGTGCCACCAGCACCACGGCGCGAGCGCGGAAAACTGATACGCAGTATTTT
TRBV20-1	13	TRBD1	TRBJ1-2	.	CSARRQGVGGYTF	TGCAGTGCTAGGAGACAGGGGGTTGGCGGCTACACCTTC
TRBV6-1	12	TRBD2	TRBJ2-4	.	CASSRTSAHQYF	TGTGCCAGCAGCCGAACTAGCGCCCACCAGTACTTC
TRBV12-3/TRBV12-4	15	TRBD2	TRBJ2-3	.	CASSPGSGNRDTQYF	TGTGCCAGCAGTCCCGGTAGCGGGAATAGGGATACGCAGTATTTT
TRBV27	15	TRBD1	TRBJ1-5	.	CASSRQGEANQPQHF	TGTGCCAGCAGTAGACAGGGGGAAGCCAATCAGCCCCAGCATTTT
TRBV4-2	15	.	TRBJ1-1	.	CASSQGIFRLSEAFF	TGTGCCAGCAGCCAAGGGATTTTCCGATTATCCGAAGCTTTCTTT
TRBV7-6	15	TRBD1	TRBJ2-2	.	CASTPGQGNTGELFF	TGTGCCAGCACTCCGGGACAGGGGAACACCGGGGAGCTGTTTTTT
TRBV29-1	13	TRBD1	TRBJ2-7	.	CSVYRQGESEQYF	TGCAGCGTTTACCGACAGGGGGAGAGCGAGCAGTACTTC
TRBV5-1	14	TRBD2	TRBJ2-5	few	CASRLAGGKETQYF	TGCGCCAGCAGACTAGCGGGAGGGAAAGAGACCCAGTACTTC
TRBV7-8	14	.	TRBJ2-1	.	CASSLAISPDEQFF	TGTGCCAGCAGCTTAGCTATCTCCCCCGATGAGCAGTTCTTC
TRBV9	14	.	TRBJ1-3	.	CASSPRDVGNTIYF	TGTGCCAGCAGCCCCAGGGACGTCGGAAACACCATATATTTT
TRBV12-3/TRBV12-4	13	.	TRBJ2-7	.	CASKNRITYEQYF	TGTGCCAGCAAGAACAGGATTACCTACGAGCAGTACTTC
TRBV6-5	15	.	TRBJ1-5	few	CASRTGGRSNQPQHF	TGTGCCAGCAGGACCGGGGGGCGAAGCAATCAGCCCCAGCATTTT
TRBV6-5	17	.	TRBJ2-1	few	CASSYSPYSVGAYEQFF	TGTGCCAGCAGTTACTCGCCGTATTCAGTTGGGGCCTATGAGCAGTTCTTC
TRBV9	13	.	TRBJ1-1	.	CASSPTGWTEAFF	TGTGCCAGCAGCCCTACAGGGTGGACTGAAGCTTTCTTT
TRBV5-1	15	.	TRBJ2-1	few	CASSSGDSSYNEQFF	TGCGCCAGCAGCTCCGGTGATAGCTCCTACAATGAGCAGTTCTTC
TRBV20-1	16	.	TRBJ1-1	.	CSARDLVGRTSTEAFF	TGCAGTGCTAGAGATTTAGTAGGGCGCACAAGCACTGAAGCTTTCTTT
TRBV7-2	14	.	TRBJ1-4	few	CASSRSPGNEKLFF	TGTGCCAGCAGCCGAAGTCCAGGGAATGAAAAACTGTTTTTT
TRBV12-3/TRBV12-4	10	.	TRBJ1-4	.	CAKKDEKLFF	TGTGCCAAAAAGGATGAAAAACTGTTTTTT
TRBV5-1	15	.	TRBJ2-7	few	CASSWEVGSSYEQYF	TGCGCCAGCAGCTGGGAGGTGGGGAGCTCCTACGAGCAGTACTTC
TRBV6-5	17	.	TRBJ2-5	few	CASSYSVVAAFQETQYF	TGTGCCAGCAGTTACTCTGTTGTGGCAGCTTTCCAAGAGACCCAGTACTTC
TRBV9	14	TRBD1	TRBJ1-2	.	CASSVGTGVYGYTF	TGTGCCAGCAGCGTCGGGACAGGGGTGTATGGCTACACCTTC
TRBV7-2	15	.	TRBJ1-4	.	CASSSYGLRDEKLFF	TGTGCCAGCAGCTCCTATGGCCTTCGGGATGAAAAACTGTTTTTT
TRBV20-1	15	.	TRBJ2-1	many	CSAIETGFSYNEQFF	TGCAGTGCTATTGAGACTGGATTCTCCTACAATGAGCAGTTCTTC
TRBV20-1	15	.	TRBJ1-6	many	CSAPSRADLNSPLHF	TGCAGTGCTCCTAGCAGGGCCGACCTAAATTCACCCCTCCACTTT
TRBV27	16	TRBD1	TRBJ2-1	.	CASSPVDRGLYNEQFF	TGTGCCAGCAGTCCAGTGGACAGGGGGCTCTACAATGAGCAGTTCTTC
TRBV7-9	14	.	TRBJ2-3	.	CASRPDVSTDTQYF	TGTGCCAGCAGGCCCGACGTTAGCACAGATACGCAGTATTTT
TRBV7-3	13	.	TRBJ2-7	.	CASSFVSGDEQYF	TGTGCCAGCAGCTTTGTTTCCGGGGACGAGCAGTACTTC
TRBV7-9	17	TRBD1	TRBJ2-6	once	CASSKGTGPSGANVLTF	TGTGCCAGCAGTAAAGGGACAGGACCCTCTGGGGCCAACGTCCTGACTTTC
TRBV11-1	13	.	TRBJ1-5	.	CASSLSLTQPQHF	TGTGCCAGCAGCTTGAGTCTTACTCAGCCCCAGCATTTT
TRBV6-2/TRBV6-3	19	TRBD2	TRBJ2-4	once	CASSYGSSGRALAKNIQYF	TGTGCCAGCAGTTACGGTTCTAGCGGGAGGGCGCTAGCCAAAAACATTCAGTACTTC
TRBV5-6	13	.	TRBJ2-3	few	CASSLAVRDTQYF	TGTGCCAGCAGCTTGGCTGTGCGGGATACGCAGTATTTT
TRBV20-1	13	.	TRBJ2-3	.	CSASSAGGDTQYF	TGCAGTGCTAGCAGTGCCGGTGGAGATACGCAGTATTTT
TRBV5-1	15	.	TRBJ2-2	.	CASSLEPGGTGELFF	TGCGCCAGCAGCTTGGAGCCGGGTGGGACCGGGGAGCTGTTTTTT
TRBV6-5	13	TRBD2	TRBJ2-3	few	CASSWGGGDTQYF	TGTGCCAGCAGTTGGGGCGGGGGAGATACGCAGTATTTT
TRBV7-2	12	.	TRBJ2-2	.	CASSLAFGELFF	TGTGCCAGCAGCTTAGCGTTCGGGGAGCTGTTTTTT
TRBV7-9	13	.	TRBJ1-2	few	CASSLWVNYGYTF	TGTGCCAGCAGCTTATGGGTTAACTATGGCTACACCTTC
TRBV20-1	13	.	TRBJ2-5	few	CSATGTPFETQYF	TGCAGTGCCACCGGGACACCTTTTGAGACCCAGTACTTC
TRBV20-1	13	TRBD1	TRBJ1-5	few	CSAATQGNQPQHF	TGCAGTGCCGCGACACAGGGGAATCAGCCCCAGCATTTT
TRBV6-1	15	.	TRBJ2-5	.	CASSDRGRGQETQYF	TGTGCCAGCAGTGACAGGGGCAGGGGTCAAGAGACCCAGTACTTC
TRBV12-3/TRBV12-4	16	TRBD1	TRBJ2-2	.	CASSPSGTGGTGELFF	TGTGCCAGCAGTCCCTCCGGGACAGGGGGCACCGGGGAGCTGTTTTTT